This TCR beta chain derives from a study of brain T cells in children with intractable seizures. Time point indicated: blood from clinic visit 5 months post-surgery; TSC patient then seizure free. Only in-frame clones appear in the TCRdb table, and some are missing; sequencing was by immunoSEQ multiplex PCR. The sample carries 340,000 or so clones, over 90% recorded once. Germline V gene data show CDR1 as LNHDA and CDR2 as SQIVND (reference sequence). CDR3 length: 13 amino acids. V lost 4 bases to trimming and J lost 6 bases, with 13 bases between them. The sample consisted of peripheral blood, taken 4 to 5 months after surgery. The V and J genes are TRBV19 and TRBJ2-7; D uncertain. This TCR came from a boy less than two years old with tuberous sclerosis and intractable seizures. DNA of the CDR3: TGTGCCAGTAGTACTTACCGGGCCGTCGAGCAGTACTTC. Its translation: CASSTYRAVEQYF.